This T cell receptor (beta chain) was captured in a study of blood T cell repertoires in COVID-19. About the study: The United States, Italy and Spain were the sources of the acute and convalescent COVID-19 samples.

Participants spanned ages about 18 to 90 years and resided in about 25 US areas. The CDR3 totals 18 residues. With V trimmed by 3 bases and J by 5 bases, 10 bases remained unmatched. CDR1 is SEHNR and CDR2 is FQNEAQ in the germline V gene (reference sequence). Clones were sequenced by immunoSEQ multiplex PCR, and TCRdb holds only the in-frame ones, with some missing. The data show fewer than 350,000 clones, around 91% seen once. The sample comprised PBMCs or T cells enriched from blood (not recorded which). This clonotype was sampled from a woman aged 18-29 years with acute COVID-19. The rearrangement uses TRBV7-9 and TRBJ2-1; TRBD2 matches at 13 bases. The CDR3 is CASSFGTSGTRDHNEQFF. The CDR3 DNA follows: TGTGCCAGCAGCTTTGGGACTAGCGGGACCAGGGATCACAATGAGCAGTTCTTC.